This T cell receptor (beta chain) was observed in a study of OX40 agonist ivuxolimab in advanced cancers. Repertoires were generated with immunoSEQ multiplex PCR, while TCRdb's copy carries only in-frame clones and drops some. The sample lists fewer than 65,000 clones; roughly 92% were seen once. Looked up from germline, CDR1 is MNHEY and CDR2 is SMNVEV (reference sequence). V was pared by 7 bases and J by 2 bases, with 18 bases between. The CDR3 consists of 16 residues. Sequencing was performed on CD4+ or CD8+ T cells sorted from blood, taken in a trial of the OX40 agonist ivuxolimab. The gene calls are TRBV27 and TRBJ2-1; D may be TRBD2 (7 bases). This sequence originates from an adult with an advanced solid tumor such as melanoma, head and neck, liver or kidney cancer. CDR3 sequence (DNA): TGTGCCAGCACCCCGAGGGGGGGGGACCCCTACAATGAGCAGTTCTTC. This sequence encodes CASTPRGGDPYNEQFF.